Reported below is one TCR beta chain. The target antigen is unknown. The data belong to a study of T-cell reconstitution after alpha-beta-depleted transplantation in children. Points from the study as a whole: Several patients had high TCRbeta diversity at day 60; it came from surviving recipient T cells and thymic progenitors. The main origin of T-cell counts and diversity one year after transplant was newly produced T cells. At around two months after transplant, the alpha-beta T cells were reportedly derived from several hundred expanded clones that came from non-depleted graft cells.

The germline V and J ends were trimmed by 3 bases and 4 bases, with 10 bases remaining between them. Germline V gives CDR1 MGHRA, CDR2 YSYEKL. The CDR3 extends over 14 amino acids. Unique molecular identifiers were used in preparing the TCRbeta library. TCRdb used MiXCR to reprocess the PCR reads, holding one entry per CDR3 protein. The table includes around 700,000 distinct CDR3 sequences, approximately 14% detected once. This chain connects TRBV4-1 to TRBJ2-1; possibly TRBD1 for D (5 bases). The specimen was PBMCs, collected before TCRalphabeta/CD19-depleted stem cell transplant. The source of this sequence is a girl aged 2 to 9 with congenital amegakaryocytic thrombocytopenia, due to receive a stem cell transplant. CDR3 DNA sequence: TGCGCCAGCAGCCAGTCGCCAGGGTACAATGAGCAGTTCTTC. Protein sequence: CASSQSPGYNEQFF.